These 12 T cell receptor beta chains originate from one sample sequenced in a study of blood T cell repertoires in COVID-19 (dated by TCRdb to the early 2020s). The library came from the immunoSEQ multiplex PCR assay. The table comes from immuneACCESS by way of TCRdb, which keeps in-frame sequences with V and J called. Part of the clones is missing from these tables; in studies checked, under half for an unresolved V gene and the rest for unknown reasons. This sample is represented by a few hundred thousand clones; around 90% of them were singletons. Roughly 0.87% of the sample lies in the top ten. Sequencing input: peripheral blood. The receptors were sampled from a man aged 18-30 years with COVID-19, enrolled during active disease.

The chain couples TRBV19 to TRBJ2-3, with TRBD2 matching 8 bases. CDR3 length: 15 residues. V lost 5 bases, J lost 4 bases, and 8 bases stayed unmatched. Germline V gives CDR1 LNHDA, CDR2 SQIVND (reference sequence). The CDR3 sequence is CASSPLSGGPDTQYF. For the CDR3, the DNA is TGTGCCAGTAGTCCGCTAAGCGGGGGCCCAGATACGCAGTATTTT.

The chain is built from TRBV2 and TRBJ2-1; unclear D gene. V lost 4 bases and J lost 7, with 14 bases in between. Per germline, CDR1 SNHLY and CDR2 FYNNEI. The CDR3 covers 14 residues. The CDR3 is CASSGLGFGNEQFF. The CDR3 nucleotides read TGTGCCAGCAGTGGTCTAGGCTTTGGGAATGAGCAGTTCTTC.

The chain uses TRBV24-1 and TRBJ2-2, with 10 bases aligning to TRBD1. Germline lookup yields CDR1 KGHDR and CDR2 SFDVKD. With V trimmed by 5 bases and J by 5 bases, 13 bases remained unmatched. This CDR3 is built from 18 residues. The CDR3 here is CATSASTDRGLGTGELFF. The DNA of the CDR3 is TGTGCCACCAGTGCTTCAACCGACAGGGGGCTAGGGACCGGGGAGCTGTTTTTT.

The V call is TRBV11-3, the J call TRBJ2-7; TRBD1 matches at 9 bases. The CDR3 is 14 residues long. Germline CDR1 reads SGHNT; CDR2 reads YENEEA. The V and J ends lost 5 bases and 5 bases, in that order; junction bases with no gene match: 7. The CDR3 coding sequence is TGTGCCAGCAGCACCGGGACAGGGAGCGACGAGCAGTACTTC. Translating it yields CASSTGTGSDEQYF.

Notes on this clone: Other DNA sequences of this sample code for an identical CDR3. This chain uses TRBV5-1 with TRBJ1-1; 11 bases align to TRBD1. Per the germline V gene, CDR1 is SGHRS and CDR2 is YFSETQ. The CDR3 has 14 residues. V lost 4 bases, J lost 3 bases, and 2 bases stayed unmatched. Here the CDR3 reads CASSTGQGDTEAFF. The DNA for the CDR3 is TGCGCCAGCAGCACGGGACAGGGGGACACTGAAGCTTTCTTT.

The chain has TRBV2 and TRBJ2-7, with D hard to call. Trimming pared 3 bases from V and 0 bases from J, leaving 9 bases between. The CDR3 is 14 amino acids. Germline-derived CDR1 and CDR2 are SNHLY and FYNNEI. The CDR3 bases are TGTGCCAGCAGTGAGGCCAGGTACTCCTACGAGCAGTACTTC. Translated, it gives CASSEARYSYEQYF.

This clone was recorded only once. The chain combines TRBV3-1 (or the pseudogene TRBV3-2) with TRBJ1-3, with TRBD1 as a possible D gene (6 bases). The V gene lost 3 bases and the J gene lost 4 bases, with 13 bases spanning the gap. CDR3 size: 15 residues. Germline CDR1 is LGHDT and CDR2 is YNNKEL (reference sequence). The chain's CDR3 is CASSHSNRVGNTIYF. CDR3 nucleotide sequence: TGTGCCAGCAGCCACTCGAACAGGGTCGGAAACACCATATATTTT.

J is TRBJ1-1 and V is TRBV7-9, with a weak D call TRBD1 (6 bases). The germline V and J ends were trimmed by 4 bases and 5 bases, with 17 bases remaining between them. Germline CDR1 SEHNR, CDR2 FQNEAQ (reference sequence). The CDR3 extends over 15 amino acids. The CDR3: CASSSPHRVQTEAFF. CDR3 nucleotide sequence: TGTGCCAGCAGCTCCCCGCACAGGGTCCAAACTGAAGCTTTCTTT. The full variable domain, in which reference TRBV7-9 and TRBJ1-1 provide the parts outside the CDR3, is DTGVSQNPRHKITKRGQNVTFRCDPISEHNRLYWYRQTLGQGPEFLTYFQNEAQLEKSRLLSDRFSAERPKGSFSTLEIQRTEQGDSAMYLCASSSPHRVQTEAFFGQGTRLTVV.

The genes are TRBV4-1 and TRBJ2-3, with D unclear. CDR1 MGHRA and CDR2 YSYEKL come from the germline V gene. V gave up 1 base and J gave up 0 bases, with 8 bases separating them. CDR3 size: 15 residues. Written as DNA, the CDR3 is TGCGCCAGCAGCCAAGTAATCGGGAGCACAGATACGCAGTATTTT. Translated: CASSQVIGSTDTQYF.

The chain has TRBV3-1 (or the pseudogene TRBV3-2) and TRBJ1-4; D ambiguous. Trimming removed 3 bases at V and 8 bases at J, with 13 bases between. The CDR3 length is 14 residues. Germline CDR1 LGHDT, CDR2 YNNKEL (reference sequence). CDR3 sequence (DNA): TGTGCCAGCAGCCAGAGATTGGGAGGCGAAAAACTGTTTTTT. Translated: CASSQRLGGEKLFF.

CDR3 coding DNA: TGTGCCAGCTCACCTCGAGGCGGGATCACAGATACGCAGTATTTT. This sequence encodes CASSPRGGITDTQYF. The chain employs TRBV18 and TRBJ2-3; D is possibly TRBD2 (6 bases). Trimming pared 3 bases from V and 2 bases from J, leaving 12 bases between. The CDR3 consists of 15 residues. Germline V lookup: CDR1 KGHSH, CDR2 LQKENI.

The chain combines TRBV27 with TRBJ2-3; a weak D match, TRBD2 (5 bases). From germline, CDR1 is MNHEY and CDR2 SMNVEV (reference sequence). The CDR3 runs 14 residues. The V end was cut by 3 bases, the J end by 1 base, with 8 bases between. The CDR3 DNA sequence: TGTGCCAGCAGTTTTCTCGGGGGCACAGATACGCAGTATTTT. It specifies CASSFLGGTDTQYF.